This record concerns one T cell receptor (beta chain) sequence. What this receptor recognizes is not known. The record has no base qualities; no much larger clone is one base away. The cohort was made up of approximately 700 healthy bone marrow donors. Cohort members were all nominally healthy when sampled, although unrecorded immune exposures were likely present. The donor tested CMV seronegative and was one of the 352 seronegative cohort members. A peripheral blood sample was collected from each donor, and TCR beta sequencing was performed on peripheral blood mononuclear cells. The Qiagen DNeasy Blood Extraction Kit was used to extract genomic DNA from the blood cell samples. The CDR3, from cysteine to phenylalanine, totals 16 residues. Only CDR3 DNA remains: 48 bases, in frame from the first base. V and J are trimmed by 5 bases and 0 bases, and the gene matches miss 5 bases of the junction. The germline V gene supplies CDR1 SGHTA and CDR2 FQGNSA.

This entry comes from a study of cytomegalovirus exposure and HLA in healthy donors listed by TCRdb under 2017. About the full investigation: In an earlier analysis of 587 of the donors, under 300 Gb of sequence data and about 110 million unique TCR beta sequences from about 180 million T cells were reported. An early release that covered roughly 600 HLA-typed donors contained approximately 300 gigabases of sequencing data and around 85 million unique TCR sequences. Of the roughly 430 genotyped donors, approximately 80% fell in the genetic ancestry cluster associated with self-reported Caucasian donors. The study aimed to test whether cataloging public T cell receptors could reveal signatures of past pathogen exposure. The study used immunosequencing to profile the T cell repertoires of 670 or so subjects and linked those repertoires to cytomegalovirus serostatus. Along with the roughly 710-subject first cohort, a separate validation cohort of approximately 110 different subjects was used. The study combined high-throughput TCR immunosequencing, statistical association of individual TCRs with disease status, and machine learning to predict cytomegalovirus infection status. To study patterns of TCR occurrence, a later analysis re-analyzed previously published TCR beta repertoires from 666 donors and added high-resolution HLA genotyping. In the later analysis, no new phenotypic data were used to find candidate immune exposures; instead, reliance was placed on TCR beta sequences and their occurrence across donors. An earlier analysis of approximately 500 of the donors applied high-throughput TCR beta sequencing to assess whether each TCR beta V gene segment acted as functional or pseudogenic. Donor age, sex, ethnicity and CMV serostatus were compiled together with the repertoire data. A later genetic analysis took genome-wide SNP genotypes for about three fifths of the 666 donors and used that subset as a discovery cohort. All discovery cohort repertoires had been generated on a single sequencing platform. Both class I and class II loci were covered by HLA typing, at four-digit resolution. The number of donors typed differed by locus, with about 629-630 for A, B, C, DRB1 and DQB1, over 500 for DQA1, 600 to 610 for DPA1, and approximately 470 for DPB1. A few DR-DQ haplotypes were treated as single units for association and clustering because of strong linkage in the cohort. Among 398 genotyped donors of the cohort, an average of roughly 240,000 unique TCR beta nucleotide sequences were sequenced per donor, roughly 18% of them non-productive.

Libraries were built with the immunoSEQ multiplex PCR assay. For the multiplex PCR, a mixture combining 60 forward primers for TCR Vbeta segments and 13 reverse primers for TCR Jbeta segments was used. The CDR3 region of rearranged TCR beta genes was amplified from genomic DNA by a multiplex PCR assay. The Illumina HiSeq System was used to sequence the amplified TCR beta libraries as 87-base-pair reads. The authors' analysis ran thus. In a later analysis, some 80 million unique TCR beta chains were counted across the roughly 610 repertoires, and around 10 million of these chains were shared by at least two donors. To remove PCR and sequencing errors, raw reads were error-corrected and collapsed into unique sequences using a nearest-neighbor algorithm that merged closely related sequences. CDR3 sequences were aligned to IMGT reference sequences to assign V, D and J gene segments. For a sequence to be retained, a match of at least six nucleotides to both a V gene segment and a J gene segment was required. Rearrangements were classified as productive when the CDR3 lacked stop codons and remained in frame with V and J, and all other rearrangements were classified as non-productive. CDR3 was defined according to IMGT convention as the region running from the second conserved V-encoded cysteine to the conserved J-encoded phenylalanine. The earlier analysis of about 590 of the donors excluded sequences that lacked an unambiguous match to a single V gene segment. In an earlier analysis of 587 of the donors, V segments were called functional above 56.7% productive rearrangements and were called segregating when the between-donor standard deviation exceeded 5%. A statistical classification framework was developed to diagnose cytomegalovirus status using the catalog of TCR beta chain sequences. In a later analysis, TCR nucleotide sequences were compared against IMGT/GENE-DB human TR gene sequences so that V and J genes could be assigned. A later analysis assigned CDR3 sequences and most-parsimonious VDJ recombination scenarios with the TCRdist pipeline. In a later analysis, every TCR beta chain was defined by the combination of its CDR3 amino acid sequence and its V-gene family, and reads without a unique V-gene family were dropped. To address suspected cross-contamination and a sequencing artifact, a later analysis removed under 600 highly shared, low-generation-probability nucleotide sequences. In a later analysis, a clonal expansion index was calculated for each public chain from normalized within-repertoire ranks of inferred template counts. A later analysis computed generation probabilities with a VDJ recombination model fitted to out-of-frame rearrangements, and checked the results against IGoR. In a later analysis, hypergeometric tests were used to score TCR-TCR, TCR-HLA and TCR-CMV co-occurrence, with a repertoire-size bias correction applied to TCR pairs. False discovery rates were estimated in a later analysis by permuting HLA or CMV assignments 20 times. A later analysis grouped co-occurring TCRs with DBSCAN, adding TCRdist sequence similarity when clustering within HLA-allele-positive subsets. Co-occurrence clustering excluded repertoires with fewer than 30,000 or more than 120,000 public chains, plus five with anomalous nucleotide sharing. The source is immuneACCESS, and TCRdb retained only in-frame sequences with V and J called. Part of the clones is not carried over; for the studies checked, unresolved V genes explain less than half of this, and the remainder is unexplained. That table is the source of V, J and clone size, and D and trimming were worked out from the DNA. The sample includes about 170,000 clones, with around 62% observed a single time. The ten biggest clones cover around 2.9% of the sample.

The paper as a whole reports these results and caveats: The cohort was sequenced for TCR beta chains only, and without alpha or paired-chain data the features that could be detected were limited. HLA typing was unavailable for some donors at each locus, so association tests used only the typed subset. The classifier was reported to diagnose cytomegalovirus status with high specificity and sensitivity in both the original and validation cohorts. Linkage disequilibrium might explain the correlated functional status among segregating V segments, but an unknown experimental factor could not be excluded. Because counts were too low, more than 15 rarely observed V segments, including chromosome 9 orphons, were left out of the earlier analysis of over 550 of the donors. A further reported finding was that TCR beta sequences accurately predicted the HLA-A and HLA-B alleles for most subjects in the first cohort. The sequencing pipeline was judged likely to have produced a cluster of highly shared sequence variants as a technical artifact. According to a later analysis, parvovirus B19, influenza, CMV and Epstein-Barr virus appeared linked to several top co-occurrence clusters. An earlier analysis of approximately 540 of the donors showed that most TCR beta V segments appeared in productive rearrangements either about 87% or about 30% of the time, which broadly matched IMGT annotations. Assigning TCR associations to individual alleles was difficult when HLA alleles, especially DR and DQ, strongly co-occurred. In a later analysis, TCR association rates were found to vary across HLA loci, with the most associated TCRs seen for DRB1 alleles and the fewest for HLA-C alleles. In a later analysis, some 18,000 TCR beta sequences were associated with specific HLA alleles at a false discovery rate of 0.05. Because the 87-base-pair reads could not distinguish some IMGT-functional V segments, including TRBV6-2 and TRBV6-3, those segments were excluded. Roughly uniform sequencing depth across donors was assumed in presence/absence analyses, although this assumption may not hold. A few of the identified cytomegalovirus-associated TCR beta chains were confirmed in vitro to be specific for cytomegalovirus antigens. CMV serostatus was the only immune exposure information available for the cohort. In a later genetic analysis, a missense DCLRE1C variant was associated with V-gene and J-gene trimming of TCR beta chains, and the association was replicated in an independent cohort. Most CMV-associated TCR beta chains appeared to be HLA-restricted in a later analysis, and the HLA associations seemed to be driven largely by CMV exposure. It was suggested by the authors that the approach could potentially be generalized to other disease states and immunological phenotypes. While some public TCRs were present in many individuals, most TCR sequences turned up only very rarely across donors. In a later analysis, HLA-associated TCR beta chains were found to be more clonally expanded and to have lower generation probabilities than equally common non-associated chains. A later genetic analysis reported fewer N-insertions in productive TCRs among donors in an Asian-associated ancestry cluster than the roughly 700-donor mean. The study gave a list of some 150 TCR beta chains associated with cytomegalovirus.

The receptor's source is a middle-aged man in good health and CMV-seronegative. The V and J segments used are TRBV7-2 and TRBJ1-1; 11 junctional bases match TRBD1. The sample consisted of PBMCs. The DNA sequence reads TGTGCCAGCAGCAGGACAGGGGGCACCATGAACACTGAAGCTTTCTTT. Translation gives CASSRTGGTMNTEAFF.